The 27 T cell receptor beta chains below come from one sample, sequenced in a study of OX40 agonist ivuxolimab in advanced cancers. TCRdb's copy holds only in-frame clones and misses some; the assay was immunoSEQ multiplex PCR. This table holds roughly 70,000 clones, 70% to 90% found once. The sample was CD4+ or CD8+ T cells sorted from blood, taken in a trial of the OX40 agonist ivuxolimab. The receptors were sampled from an adult with an advanced solid tumor such as melanoma, head and neck, liver or kidney cancer.

V and J are TRBV7-9 and TRBJ2-7; TRBD2 is a possible D gene (6 bases). Trimming removed 5 bases at V and 1 base at J, with 18 bases between. The CDR3 runs to 16 residues. Germline-derived CDR1 and CDR2 are SEHNR and FQNEAQ (reference sequence). This CDR3 reads CASSPPGREISYEQYF. CDR3 nucleotides: TGTGCCAGCAGCCCTCCGGGACGGGAGATTTCCTACGAGCAGTACTTC.

The rearrangement links TRBV15 to TRBJ2-2; no firm D call. The germline gives CDR1 LNHNV, CDR2 YYDKDF (reference sequence). The CDR3 consists of 18 residues. The V end lost 0 bases, the J end lost 3 bases, and 17 bases lay between the germline ends. CDR3 coding DNA: TGTGCCACCAGCAGAGATGGGAACCTAGGTTCGCACACCGGGGAGCTGTTTTTT. It yields the protein CATSRDGNLGSHTGELFF. Filled out from reference TRBV15 and TRBJ2-2, the complete variable domain reads DAMVIQNPRYQVTQFGKPVTLSCSQTLNHNVMYWYQQKSSQAPKLLFHYYDKDFNNEADTPDNFQSRRPNTSFCFLDIRSPGLGDTAMYLCATSRDGNLGSHTGELFFGEGSRLTVL.

A single count supports this clone. The V gene is TRBV13, the J gene TRBJ1-1, with D uncertain. V was pared by 3 bases and J by 2 bases, with 10 bases between. The CDR3 totals 14 residues. CDR1 PRHDT and CDR2 FYEKMQ come from the germline V gene (reference sequence). CDR3 DNA sequence: TGTGCCAGCAGCTTCGAACAAGGAAACACTGAAGCTTTCTTT. Translating it yields CASSFEQGNTEAFF.

J is TRBJ2-7 and V is TRBV7-9; 10 nucleotides agree with TRBD2. The CDR3 runs 15 residues. V lost 4 bases, J lost 3 bases, and 6 bases stayed unmatched. CDR1 and CDR2 (germline): SEHNR, FQNEAQ (reference sequence). The CDR3 sequence is CASSSGLANDYEQYF. DNA of the CDR3: TGTGCCAGCAGCTCGGGACTAGCGAACGACTACGAGCAGTACTTC.

V usage is TRBV5-4 and J usage is TRBJ2-5; 7 bases agree with TRBD2. Germline CDR1 reads SGHNT; CDR2 reads YYREEE (reference sequence). V gave up 4 bases and J gave up 7 bases; unmatched junction bases: 10. This CDR3 region has 14 residues. CDR3 loop: CASSDRLALGTQYF. CDR3 coding DNA: TGTGCCAGCAGCGATAGACTAGCCCTAGGGACCCAGTACTTC.

The CDR3 is CASSLAVMLETQYF. CDR3 nucleotides: TGTGCCAGCAGCTTAGCAGTTATGTTGGAGACCCAGTACTTC. The chain employs TRBV11-2 and TRBJ2-5; D not certain. The CDR3 is 14 residues long. Germline V lookup: CDR1 SGHAT, CDR2 FQNNGV. Trimming left V 1 base short and J 5 bases short, with 11 bases between. The full variable domain, completed using reference TRBV11-2 and TRBJ2-5, is EAGVAQSPRYKIIEKRQSVAFWCNPISGHATLYWYQQILGQGPKLLIQFQNNGVVDDSQLPKDRFSAERLKGVDSTLKIQPAKLEDSAVYLCASSLAVMLETQYFGPGTRLLVL.

V and J are TRBV11-3 and TRBJ2-3; TRBD1 agrees at 11 bases. V lost 3 bases to trimming and J lost 5 bases; unmatched junction nucleotides: 1. The CDR3 covers 14 residues. CDR1 and CDR2 from the germline V gene are SGHNT and YENEEA. CDR3 sequence reads: CASSLGQGVDTQYF. The CDR3 nucleotides read TGTGCCAGCAGCTTGGGACAGGGGGTAGATACGCAGTATTTT. Combining the CDR3 with reference TRBV11-3 and TRBJ2-3 gives the whole variable domain EAGVVQSPRYKIIEKKQPVAFWCNPISGHNTLYWYLQNLGQGPELLIRYENEEAVDDSQLPKDRFSAERLKGVDSTLKIQPAELGDSAVYLCASSLGQGVDTQYFGPGTRLTVL.

The chain carries TRBV5-6 and TRBJ2-7; D uncertain. V shed 4 bases and J shed 5 bases, with 16 bases lying between them. This CDR3 region has 14 residues. Germline V gene lookup returns CDR1 SGHDT and CDR2 YYEEEE. CDR3 protein: CASSPGPFRDEQYF. CDR3 bases: TGTGCCAGCAGCCCCGGCCCCTTTCGCGACGAGCAGTACTTC.

The rearrangement joins TRBV6-6 to TRBJ1-1, with D possibly being TRBD1 (6 bases). The V end lost 2 bases, the J end lost 8 bases, and 9 bases lay between the germline ends. The CDR3 covers 12 residues. Germline V gene sequence: CDR1 MNHNY, CDR2 SVGAGI (reference sequence). The CDR3 region has the DNA TGTGCCAGCAGTTACCGCACAGGGGAAGCTTTCTTT. Its protein product is CASSYRTGEAFF.

The chain employs TRBV29-1 and TRBJ2-1; TRBD2 matches 7 bases. CDR1 is SQVTM and CDR2 is ANQGSEA in the germline V gene. V shed 3 bases and J 12 bases; nucleotides not matched to a gene: 5. The CDR3 covers 11 residues. CDR3 residues: CSVEPLAVQFF. The CDR3 region has the DNA TGCAGCGTTGAGCCGCTAGCGGTGCAGTTCTTC.

This chain links TRBV28 with TRBJ1-5; perhaps TRBD1 as D (5 bases). Trimming pared 5 bases from V and 4 bases from J, leaving 21 bases between. The V gene's germline CDR1 is MDHEN and CDR2 SYDVKM. CDR3 length equals 17 residues. CDR3 coding DNA: TGTGCCAGCAGTCTCTCTCAGGGTTTTAGGGGAAATCAGCCCCAGCATTTT. Its translation is CASSLSQGFRGNQPQHF.

The chain joins TRBV5-1 to TRBJ1-4; TRBD1 matches at 8 bases. Germline V CDR1 and CDR2: SGHRS, YFSETQ. V shed 3 bases and J 0 bases; nucleotides not matched to a gene: 4. The CDR3 has 16 residues. The chain's CDR3 is CASSSSGQATNEKLFF. In nucleotides, the CDR3 is TGCGCCAGCAGCTCTTCGGGACAGGCAACTAATGAAAAACTGTTTTTT.

The chain employs TRBV29-1 and TRBJ2-5; 10 nucleotides agree with TRBD2. CDR3 length equals 15 residues. V was clipped by 4 bases and J by 0 bases; unmatched bases: 5. In germline, CDR1 is SQVTM, CDR2 ANQGSEA. For the CDR3, the DNA is TGCAGCGTTGTGTCGCTAGCGGGAGACCAAGAGACCCAGTACTTC. Translated, it gives CSVVSLAGDQETQYF.

The chain is built from TRBV29-1 and TRBJ1-2, with TRBD1 matching 9 bases. Germline assignment: CDR1 SQVTM and CDR2 ANQGSEA. V was pared by 7 bases and J by 8 bases, with 8 bases of the junction left unmatched. The CDR3 is 12 amino acids. CDR3 amino acids: CSASGTGNGYTF. The CDR3 nucleotides read TGCAGCGCATCCGGGACAGGGAACGGCTACACCTTC. The variable domain in full, with the rest retrieved from reference TRBV29-1 and TRBJ1-2, is SAVISQKPSRDICQRGTSLTIQCQVDSQVTMMFWYRQQPGQSLTLIATANQGSEATYESGFVIDKFPISRPNLTFSTLTVSNMSPEDSSIYLCSASGTGNGYTFGSGTRLTVV.

The J gene is TRBJ2-7, the V gene TRBV5-1; 8 bases fit TRBD1. Germline V lookup: CDR1 SGHRS, CDR2 YFSETQ. The CDR3 sequence is 18 residues long. The V segment lost 2 bases and the J segment 4 bases; nucleotides outside the gene matches: 17. Here the CDR3 reads CASSFNPSDRAFKYEQYF. Here the CDR3 DNA reads TGCGCCAGCAGCTTTAATCCGTCGGACAGGGCATTCAAGTACGAGCAGTACTTC.

This sequence joins TRBV5-4 and TRBJ2-7; 7 nucleotides agree with TRBD2. Germline V CDR1 and CDR2: SGHNT, YYREEE (reference sequence). This CDR3 is built from 13 residues. V was pared by 4 bases and J by 1 base, with 2 bases of the junction left unmatched. The chain's CDR3 is CASSPAGSYEQYF. Here the CDR3 DNA reads TGTGCCAGCAGCCCAGCGGGATCCTACGAGCAGTACTTC.

This chain connects TRBV19 to TRBJ2-1; D ambiguous. This CDR3 is built from 14 residues. The germline V and J ends were trimmed by 4 bases and 1 base, with 8 bases remaining between them. Per the germline V gene, CDR1 is LNHDA and CDR2 is SQIVND (reference sequence). In DNA, the CDR3 is TGTGCCAGTAGTACCCAGCCTTCCTACAATGAGCAGTTCTTC. It encodes CASSTQPSYNEQFF. The full variable domain, rest sourced from reference TRBV19 and TRBJ2-1, is DGGITQSPKYLFRKEGQNVTLSCEQNLNHDAMYWYRQDPGQGLRLIYYSQIVNDFQKGDIAEGYSVSREKKESFPLTVTSAQKNPTAFYLCASSTQPSYNEQFFGPGTRLTVL.

The V call is TRBV29-1, the J call TRBJ1-3; D unclear. V lost 4 bases and J lost 2, with 6 bases in between. From germline, CDR1 is SQVTM and CDR2 ANQGSEA. This CDR3 has 12 residues. The CDR3 spells CSVAAAGNTIYF. For the CDR3, the DNA is TGCAGCGTTGCAGCTGCTGGAAACACCATATATTTT.

The chain carries TRBV5-1 and TRBJ2-5; D is ambiguous. The CDR3 is 16 residues long. V lost 1 base and J 1 base, leaving 14 bases between the germline ends. Per the germline V gene, CDR1 is SGHRS and CDR2 is YFSETQ. CDR3 in amino acids: CASSLRSERGQETQYF. The CDR3 DNA follows: TGCGCCAGCAGCTTGCGGAGCGAGAGAGGCCAAGAGACCCAGTACTTC.

The chain joins TRBV5-4 to TRBJ2-3, with 7 bases identical to TRBD1. V lost 4 bases to trimming and J lost 4 bases; unmatched junction nucleotides: 6. Looked up from germline, CDR1 is SGHNT and CDR2 is YYREEE (reference sequence). CDR3 length: 14 residues. CDR3 nucleotides: TGTGCCAGCAGCATGACAGGGTTCGCAGATACGCAGTATTTT. It yields the protein CASSMTGFADTQYF.

The chain uses TRBV28 and TRBJ1-5; perhaps TRBD1 as D (5 bases). The CDR3 covers 15 residues. The V end lost 5 bases, the J end lost 0 bases, and 11 bases lay between the germline ends. The V gene's germline CDR1 is MDHEN and CDR2 SYDVKM. As DNA, the CDR3 is TGTGCCAGCAGTGCGGCAACAGGTAGCAATCAGCCCCAGCATTTT. It specifies CASSAATGSNQPQHF.

The chain uses TRBV5-1 and TRBJ1-3, with D hard to call. The CDR3 has 16 residues. Between the trimmed V and J ends, which lost 2 bases and 0 bases, there was a span of 12 bases. Germline lookup yields CDR1 SGHRS and CDR2 YFSETQ. The CDR3 nucleotides are TGCGCCAGCAGCTTTGAGGCGGCCAACTCTGGAAACACCATATATTTT. Amino acids: CASSFEAANSGNTIYF.

V is TRBV6-5 and J is TRBJ2-7, with TRBD1 as a possible D gene (5 bases). CDR1 is MNHEY and CDR2 is SVGAGI in the germline V gene. V lost 6 bases, J lost 0 bases, and 12 bases lay in between. The CDR3 loop spans 14 amino acids. The CDR3 DNA reads as TGTGCCAGCAGGCCCCGACAGAGCTCCTACGAGCAGTACTTC. Its protein product is CASRPRQSSYEQYF.

The chain combines TRBV25-1 with TRBJ1-5, with D tentatively TRBD1 (5 bases). Germline lookup yields CDR1 MGHDK and CDR2 SYGVNS. Trimming took 2 bases from V and 6 from J, leaving 8 bases between them. The CDR3 has 13 residues. CDR3 nucleotide sequence: TGTGCCAGCAGTGAACAGGGCCTTCAGCCCCAGCATTTT. Translating it yields CASSEQGLQPQHF.

The chain recombines TRBV4-1 with TRBJ2-2; 9 bases match TRBD2. Per germline, CDR1 MGHRA and CDR2 YSYEKL. The CDR3 loop spans 18 amino acids. Losses at the gene ends were 0 bases for V and 5 bases for J; bases not matched to a gene: 10. The DNA for the CDR3 is TGCGCCAGCAGCCAAGATTCCAGGGGACTAGCCGATACCGGGGAGCTGTTTTTT. Protein sequence: CASSQDSRGLADTGELFF.

This rearrangement joins TRBV27 to TRBJ2-1, with D maybe TRBD1 (6 bases). The CDR3 runs 15 residues. Looked up from germline, CDR1 is MNHEY and CDR2 is SMNVEV (reference sequence). V shed 3 bases and J shed 3 bases, with 12 bases lying between them. For the CDR3, the DNA is TGTGCCAGCAGTTTGATGGACAGATTCTACAATGAGCAGTTCTTC. Translating gives CASSLMDRFYNEQFF.

This clone was counted a single time. The genes are TRBV5-6 and TRBJ2-7; D is undetermined. Trimming took 2 bases from V and 3 from J, leaving 15 bases between them. In germline, CDR1 is SGHDT, CDR2 YYEEEE. The CDR3 is 15 amino acids. CDR3 in amino acids: CASSLAMSHYYEQYF. The CDR3 region has the DNA TGTGCCAGCAGCTTAGCTATGTCACATTACTACGAGCAGTACTTC.